Listed here are 2 T cell receptor beta chains from one sample, sequenced in a study of Graves' ophthalmopathy and Graves' hyperthyroidism. For repertoire sequencing, the TCR beta CDR3 regions were amplified from RNA transcripts. Second-round multiplex PCR came after a first-round RT-PCR that employed HTBI primers. TCRdb re-analysed the multiplex PCR reads in MiXCR, keeping a single row per CDR3 protein. This table has 500,000 to 700,000 distinct CDR3 sequences, 20% to 25% appearing once. Sequencing was carried out using peripheral blood. Every receptor here comes from a woman aged 18-30 years with stable Graves' hyperthyroidism. Some clones in this sample may be carry-over from other donors' samples.

The J gene is TRBJ2-7, the V gene TRBV11-2; D might be TRBD1 (5 bases). The germline CDR1 and CDR2 sequences are SGHAT and FQNNGV. CDR3 length equals 13 residues. V gave up 1 base and J gave up 10 bases, with 14 bases separating them. The CDR3: CASSLVLRQTQYF. CDR3 nucleotide sequence: TGTGCCAGCAGCTTAGTCCTACGACAGACTCAGTACTTC.

This clonotype showed up many times. The rearrangement uses TRBV6-5 and TRBJ1-2; 11 nucleotides match TRBD1. Germline CDR1 and CDR2: MNHEY and SVGAGI. There are 14 residues in the CDR3. V shed 6 bases and J 6 bases; nucleotides not matched to a gene: 6. CDR3 region: CASSDSGQGDGYTF. The CDR3 DNA sequence: TGTGCCAGCAGCGACTCGGGACAGGGGGATGGCTACACCTTC.